These 10 T cell receptor beta chains were sequenced from one sample in a study of blood T cell repertoires in COVID-19. Assay used: immunoSEQ multiplex PCR; TCRdb lists only in-frame clones, some missing. The repertoire has 150,000 to 200,000 clones, over 90% of them found once; the top ten carry roughly 2%. The sequencing sample was made of peripheral blood. The receptors shown here come from a woman aged 55-69 years with COVID-19, enrolled during active disease.

The chain has TRBV3-1 (or the pseudogene TRBV3-2) and TRBJ1-4; perhaps TRBD1 as D (5 bases). The V and J ends lost 1 base and 7 bases respectively, with 19 bases between them. The CDR3 spans 17 residues. The V gene's germline CDR1 is LGHDT and CDR2 YNNKEL (reference sequence). The CDR3 DNA reads TGTGCCAGCAGCCAAGGGTCCGGCAGGGTGGGCCGTGAAAAACTGTTTTTT. Protein product: CASSQGSGRVGREKLFF.

The chain recombines TRBV7-3 with TRBJ2-7, with TRBD1 matching 9 bases. The CDR3 extends over 10 amino acids. The germline V gene encodes CDR1 SGHTA and CDR2 FQGTGA. The CDR3 DNA is TGTGCGGGACAGGGCTACGAGCAGTACTTC. Translation: CAGQGYEQYF.

V usage is TRBV18 and J usage is TRBJ2-1; D perhaps matches TRBD1 (6 bases). V was trimmed by 2 bases and J by 3 bases, leaving 11 bases between them. Germline V gene data show CDR1 as KGHSH and CDR2 as LQKENI. The CDR3 contains 15 residues. CDR3 loop: CASSPGTPSYNEQFF. CDR3 coding DNA: TGTGCCAGCTCACCAGGGACACCGAGCTACAATGAGCAGTTCTTC.

The V call is TRBV19, the J call TRBJ2-3; 7 bases agree with TRBD2. The junction had 3 bases not matched to a gene; V was cut back by 9 bases and J by 9 bases. Looked up from germline, CDR1 is LNHDA and CDR2 is SQIVND (reference sequence). The CDR3 totals 10 residues. The CDR3 reads CASGGSTQYF. CDR3 sequence (DNA): TGTGCCAGCGGGGGGTCGACGCAGTATTTT.

This sequence joins TRBV29-1 and TRBJ2-2; D is unclear. Per the germline V gene, CDR1 is SQVTM and CDR2 is ANQGSEA. CDR3 length equals 13 residues. V was cut by 4 bases and J by 4 bases, with 10 bases left in between. For the CDR3, the DNA is TGCAGCGTTGTCCTTCGCGGCACCGGGGAGCTGTTTTTT. It specifies CSVVLRGTGELFF.

The chain employs TRBV4-3 and TRBJ2-7, with TRBD1 matching over 9 bases. The CDR3 spans 18 residues. Trimming removed 1 base from V and 3 bases from J; junction bases left unmatched: 13. Germline V gene data show CDR1 as LGHNA and CDR2 as YSLEER. The CDR3 protein is CASSQGLGPETGGYEQYF. The CDR3 DNA reads TGCGCCAGCAGCCAAGGCCTCGGTCCGGAGACAGGGGGCTACGAGCAGTACTTC.

This chain uses TRBV5-1 with TRBJ1-6; 7 positions agree with TRBD1. After removal of 3 bases from V and 7 bases from J, the junction contained 10 bases not matched to a gene. Germline V gene sequence: CDR1 SGHRS, CDR2 YFSETQ. The CDR3 extends over 16 amino acids. The CDR3 here is CASSSLQIQGNSPLHF. For the CDR3, the DNA is TGCGCCAGCAGCTCCCTCCAGATACAGGGGAATTCACCCCTCCACTTT.

V and J are TRBV30 and TRBJ2-5; possibly TRBD2 for D (6 bases). The V end was cut by 0 bases, the J end by 5 bases, with 13 bases between. Germline V gene lookup returns CDR1 GTSNPN and CDR2 SVGIG (reference sequence). The CDR3 length is 14 residues. The CDR3 DNA sequence: TGTGCCTGGAGTGTAGGAGGGGACGGGGAGACCCAGTACTTC. It translates to CAWSVGGDGETQYF.

The chain couples TRBV21-1 to TRBJ1-1; TRBD1, the D gene given by the table, was not confirmed from the DNA. TRBV21-1 is a listed pseudogene. The CDR3 covers 17 residues. CDR3 sequence: CASSSRDRGLTNTEAFF. CDR3 nucleotide sequence: TGTGCCAGCAGCAGCCGGGACAGGGGTCTAACGAACACTGAAGCTTTCTTT.

The chain employs TRBV6-5 and TRBJ1-2, with 7 nucleotides matching TRBD1. Germline lookup yields CDR1 MNHEY and CDR2 SVGAGI. V gave up 2 bases and J gave up 2 bases; unmatched junction bases: 2. The CDR3 consists of 14 residues. CDR3 residues: CASSYLQGNYGYTF. CDR3 nucleotides: TGTGCCAGCAGTTACCTACAGGGGAACTATGGCTACACCTTC.